Below, 16 T cell receptor beta chains from the same sample are listed, as sequenced in a study of CD8+ T cells in alopecia areata (dated by TCRdb to between 2018 and 2020). The method behind the library was the immunoSEQ multiplex PCR assay. To provide template for TCR sequencing, every sample had RNA extracted and reverse transcribed into cDNA. TCRdb took this table from immuneACCESS and kept in-frame rearrangements with V and J called. Such tables lack part of the clones; where checked against another copy, unresolved V genes explain under half of the gap, and the rest is unexplained. The sample table records approximately 98,000 clones; under 65% of these occur just once. The ten largest make up more than 20% of the sample. Input material: NKG2D-low CD8+ T cells sorted from blood. The sample's cell subset or site label is to be understood as: sorted CD8+ NKG2D-low blood T cells. Receptors originate from a human donor with alopecia areata.

This clone turned up a few times. The chain employs TRBV13 and TRBJ2-7; 8 nucleotides agree with TRBD1. From germline, CDR1 is PRHDT and CDR2 FYEKMQ (reference sequence). The junction had 3 bases not matched to a gene; V was cut back by 5 bases and J by 0 bases. There are 14 residues in the CDR3. CDR3 bases: TGTGCCAGCAGCCCGGACAGGGTCTCCTACGAGCAGTACTTC. It translates to CASSPDRVSYEQYF.

This sequence joins TRBV29-1 and TRBJ2-1; a weak D match, TRBD2 (5 bases). Germline CDR1 reads SQVTM; CDR2 reads ANQGSEA. Trimming removed 6 bases at V and 4 bases at J, with 10 bases between. This CDR3 region has 12 residues. The CDR3 DNA follows: TGCAGCGTGAGCGGTTTATACAATGAGCAGTTCTTC. It is translated as CSVSGLYNEQFF.

A note on this clone: At one end, the junction sequence differs from germline, possibly due to a read error. The chain employs TRBV5-6 and TRBJ2-3; D may correspond to TRBD1 or TRBD2 (5 bases each). Germline CDR1 and CDR2: SGHDT and YYEEEE. The CDR3 has 12 amino acids. The CDR3 loop is CASSLAPGSIHF. CDR3 DNA: TGTGCCAGCAGCTTGGCCCCAGGGAGCATCCATTTT. The whole variable domain, remainder taken from reference TRBV5-6 and TRBJ2-3, is DAGVTQSPTHLIKTRGQQVTLRCSPKSGHDTVSWYQQALGQGPQFIFQYYEEEERQRGNFPDRFSGHQFPNYSSELNVNALLLGDSALYLCASSLAPGSIHFGPGTRLTVL.

This chain uses TRBV11-2 with TRBJ2-1; 16 nucleotides agree with TRBD2. Trimming at V came to 7 bases and at J to 2 bases, leaving 5 bases not matched to a gene. This CDR3 comprises 17 residues. CDR1 and CDR2 (germline): SGHAT, FQNNGV. This chain's CDR3 is CASMAGLAGGAYNEQFF. The CDR3 coding sequence is TGTGCCAGCATGGCGGGACTAGCGGGAGGGGCCTACAATGAGCAGTTCTTC. Variable domain in full (rest from reference TRBV11-2 and TRBJ2-1): EAGVAQSPRYKIIEKRQSVAFWCNPISGHATLYWYQQILGQGPKLLIQFQNNGVVDDSQLPKDRFSAERLKGVDSTLKIQPAKLEDSAVYLCASMAGLAGGAYNEQFFGPGTRLTVL.

V usage is TRBV5-8 and J usage is TRBJ2-7, with TRBD1 matching over 12 bases. With 5 bases clipped from V and 3 bases from J, the junction kept 6 bases outside the gene matches. Germline-derived CDR1 and CDR2 are SGHTS and YDEGEE. CDR3 length: 15 residues. The CDR3 DNA reads TGTGCCAGCAGTAACCGGGACAGGGGGCACTACGAGCAGTACTTC. This encodes CASSNRDRGHYEQYF.

In its sample, this clone was seen a few times. The chain has TRBV23-1 and TRBJ1-4; a weak D match, TRBD1 (5 bases). TRBV23-1 is designated an ORF whose function remains uncertain. V lost 2 bases to trimming and J lost 8 bases, with 15 bases between them. The CDR3 runs to 15 residues. CDR3 residues: CASSQARGMREKLFF. The CDR3 DNA reads TGCGCCAGCAGTCAAGCCCGGGGCATGAGGGAAAAACTGTTTTTT.

The chain combines TRBV2 with TRBJ2-1; 7 nucleotides line up with TRBD1. Trimming removed 5 bases from V and 3 bases from J; junction bases left unmatched: 13. This CDR3 has 17 amino acids. Per germline, CDR1 SNHLY and CDR2 FYNNEI. This chain's CDR3 is CASSTAQGEGSYNEQFF. CDR3 DNA: TGTGCCAGCAGTACTGCCCAGGGGGAAGGAAGCTACAATGAGCAGTTCTTC.

This chain joins TRBV6-6 and TRBJ2-3; D is unclear. Germline-derived CDR1 and CDR2 are MNHNY and SVGAGI (reference sequence). CDR3 length: 10 residues. The V end lost 2 bases, the J end lost 7 bases, and 1 base lay between the germline ends. CDR3 nucleotides: TGTGCCAGCAGTTACAATACGCAGTATTTT. Translated, it gives CASSYNTQYF.

The rearrangement links TRBV11-2 to TRBJ2-5, with D perhaps TRBD2 (6 bases). Deletions cut 0 bases from V and 4 bases from J, with 15 bases between. This CDR3 has 16 residues. The germline gives CDR1 SGHAT, CDR2 FQNNGV. The CDR3 coding sequence is TGTGCCAGCAGCTTAGATTCAGTAGCGGTGGGAGAGACCCAGTACTTC. Protein product: CASSLDSVAVGETQYF.

The CDR3 nucleotides read TGTGCCAGCCGCATCAGCGGGAGAACCAATGAGCAGTTCTTC. This sequence encodes CASRISGRTNEQFF. V is TRBV27 and J is TRBJ2-1; 8 bases agree with TRBD2. CDR1 MNHEY and CDR2 SMNVEV come from the germline V gene (reference sequence). The trim removed 8 bases at V and 6 bases at J, leaving 9 bases unmatched. The CDR3 length is 14 residues.

This clone was counted a single time. The chain couples TRBV6-6 to TRBJ2-7, with 12 positions matching TRBD1. The V gene's germline CDR1 is MNHNY and CDR2 SVGAGI (reference sequence). V shed 6 bases, J shed 5 bases, and the junction held 8 bases outside the gene matches. The CDR3 is 15 amino acids. CDR3 bases: TGTGCCAGCAGCATCCTGGGACAGGGGGCCGACGAGCAGTACTTC. Its protein is CASSILGQGADEQYF.

The rearrangement joins TRBV6-5 to TRBJ2-2; TRBD2 matches at 9 bases. V shed 8 bases, J shed 3 bases, and the junction held 4 bases outside the gene matches. This CDR3 is 14 amino acids long. Germline assignment: CDR1 MNHEY and CDR2 SVGAGI. The DNA of the CDR3 is TGTGCCAGCGAGCGGGGGGCGGACACCGGGGAGCTGTTTTTT. This gives the protein CASERGADTGELFF.

A few counts support this clone. This chain joins TRBV20-1 and TRBJ1-2; D unresolved. The CDR3 is made up of 11 amino acids. The germline V and J ends were trimmed by 6 bases and 7 bases, with 12 bases remaining between them. CDR1 and CDR2 from the germline V gene are DFQATT and SNEGSKA (reference sequence). The CDR3 here is CSAPGMGGYTF. For the CDR3, the DNA is TGCAGTGCCCCGGGTATGGGTGGCTACACCTTC.

V is TRBV5-6 and J is TRBJ2-2; D uncertain. The CDR3 is made up of 16 amino acids. V shed 4 bases and J shed 1 base, with 14 bases lying between them. Germline CDR1 reads SGHDT; CDR2 reads YYEEEE. The CDR3 spells CASSTKTRMNTGELFF. CDR3 DNA: TGTGCCAGCAGCACAAAGACAAGAATGAACACCGGGGAGCTGTTTTTT.

The chain uses TRBV19 and TRBJ2-1; 7 nucleotides align to TRBD1. Trimming took 3 bases from V and 7 from J; bases not matched to a gene: 6. The CDR3 length is 14 residues. Germline-derived CDR1 and CDR2 are LNHDA and SQIVND (reference sequence). CDR3 residues: CASSIRQGSNEQFF. In nucleotides, the CDR3 is TGTGCCAGTAGTATTCGACAGGGTTCAAATGAGCAGTTCTTC.

The rearrangement joins TRBV29-1 to TRBJ2-1; 10 bases match TRBD1. Germline lookup yields CDR1 SQVTM and CDR2 ANQGSEA. This CDR3 is built from 12 residues. The trim removed 7 bases at V and 7 bases at J, leaving 4 bases unmatched. The CDR3 nucleotides are TGCAGCGCCGGGACAGGGGTAAATGAGCAGTTCTTC. This sequence encodes CSAGTGVNEQFF.